This T cell receptor beta chain is from a study of blood T cell repertoires in COVID-19. The overall study: Both acute and convalescent COVID-19 samples were obtained from the United States, Italy and Spain. Sample material is recorded as cDNA or gDNA derived from T cells, B-cell-depleted T cells, or PBMCs.

Source study methods: Amplification of reference gene primers was used by the study to estimate nucleated cell counts. The protocol was immunoSEQ multiplex PCR, while the TCRdb copy is restricted to in-frame clones and leaves out a portion. The V and J calls and the clone size are those of that table, but D and trimming were determined from the DNA. The data hold about 120,000 clones, with roughly 80% observed a single time. With 5 bases clipped from V and 6 bases from J, the junction kept 7 bases outside the gene matches. The CDR3 has 15 amino acids. Per the germline V gene, CDR1 is SGHTA and CDR2 is FQGNSA.

This chain links TRBV7-2 with TRBJ2-1; 10 nucleotides agree with TRBD2. The TCR comes from a woman in her thirties or forties with acute or convalescent COVID-19. The source material was peripheral blood. In DNA form, the CDR3 reads TGTGCCAGCAGCCCAGAAAGCGGGGGGGCCAATGAGCAGTTCTTC. Its translation: CASSPESGGANEQFF.